Sequencing of this T cell receptor (beta chain) was carried out in a study of T cell responses to AZD1222 COVID-19 vaccine. This CDR3 spans 15 amino acids. The germline gives CDR1 LNHDA, CDR2 SQIVND (reference sequence). The V segment lost 9 bases and the J segment 5 bases; nucleotides outside the gene matches: 14. Data came from immunoSEQ multiplex PCR; TCRdb stores just in-frame clones and leaves some out. The table has some 90,000 clones, about 85% seen once. Here the sequenced sample was peripheral blood, taken on day 0 of AZD1222 vaccination. This sequence joins TRBV19 and TRBJ2-7, with 9 bases that match TRBD1. The receptor was derived from an adult in good health. CDR3 sequence: CASSRETGGSHEQYF. CDR3 in DNA: TGTGCCAGCAGCCGTGAGACAGGGGGATCCCACGAGCAGTACTTC.